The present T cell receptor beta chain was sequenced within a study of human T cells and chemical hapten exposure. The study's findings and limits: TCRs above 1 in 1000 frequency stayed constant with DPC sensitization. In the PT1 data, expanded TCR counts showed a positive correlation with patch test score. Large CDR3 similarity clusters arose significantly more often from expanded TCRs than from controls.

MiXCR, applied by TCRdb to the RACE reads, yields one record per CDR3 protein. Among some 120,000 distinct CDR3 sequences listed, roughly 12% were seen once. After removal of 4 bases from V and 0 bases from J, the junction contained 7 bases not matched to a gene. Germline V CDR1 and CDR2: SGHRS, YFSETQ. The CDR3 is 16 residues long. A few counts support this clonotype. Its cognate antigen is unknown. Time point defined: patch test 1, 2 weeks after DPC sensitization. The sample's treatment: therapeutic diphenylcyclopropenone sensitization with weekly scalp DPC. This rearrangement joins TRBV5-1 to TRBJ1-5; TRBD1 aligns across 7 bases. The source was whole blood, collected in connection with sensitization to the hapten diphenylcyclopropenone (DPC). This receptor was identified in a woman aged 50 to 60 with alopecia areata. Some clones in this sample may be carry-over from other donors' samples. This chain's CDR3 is CASSLGTAYSNQPQHF. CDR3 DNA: TGCGCCAGCAGCCTGGGGACAGCTTATAGCAATCAGCCCCAGCATTTT.